The present entry profiles one TCR beta chain with its context. CDR1 is MNHEY, CDR2 SMNVEV, per germline (reference sequence). The CDR3 is 15 amino acids. Between the trimmed V and J ends, which lost 3 bases and 0 bases, there was a span of 9 bases. This entry comes from a study of blood T cell repertoires in COVID-19. Looking at the study overall: Collection of acute and convalescent COVID-19 samples took place in the United States, Italy and Spain. PBMCs, B-cell-depleted T cells, or T cells provided the cDNA or gDNA that made up the material.

TCRdb's copy holds only in-frame clones and misses some; the assay was immunoSEQ multiplex PCR. Of some 200,000 clones listed, around four fifths were seen once; the top ten hold roughly 18%. The chain joins TRBV27 to TRBJ2-4; tentatively, D is TRBD1 (5 bases). The sequenced sample was peripheral blood. This sequence was found in an elderly woman with active or convalescent COVID-19. The CDR3 coding sequence is TGTGCCAGCAGTTTTGGGGCTAGAGCCAAAAACATTCAGTACTTC. The encoded protein is CASSFGARAKNIQYF.